This T cell receptor beta chain was retrieved from a study of blood T cell repertoires in COVID-19. Sequencing used immunoSEQ multiplex PCR; TCRdb keeps in-frame clones, though not all of them. The sample shows some 97,000 clones, just over 85% of them seen only once. In this sample, this clone turned up a few times. The receptor comes from a human donor in a cohort sampled during active COVID-19. The specimen was peripheral blood.

CDR3 DNA: TGTGCCAGCAGCTGGCACCGACAGGGAACCTACGAGCAGTACTTC. Encoded protein: CASSWHRQGTYEQYF. The chain couples TRBV7-9 to TRBJ2-7; 7 nucleotides align to TRBD1. The germline V gene has CDR1 SEHNR and CDR2 FQNEAQ (reference sequence). This CDR3 is built from 15 residues. Trimming took 4 bases from V and 2 from J; bases not matched to a gene: 8.